The clone carrying this T cell receptor (beta chain) was detected only a few times. Its antigen is unknown. This sample is part of a study of T cell repertoires in cytomegalovirus infection. Study-level information: Epitope selection comprised recently identified HLA-C-restricted CMV epitopes and well-studied HLA-B-restricted CMV epitopes. In public TCR beta signatures, there were indications of both CMV infection and matching HLA type.

TCRdb redid the calling of the reads with MiXCR, one entry per CDR3 protein. The sample carries approximately 100,000 distinct CDR3 sequences, under 30% recorded once. There are 14 residues in the CDR3. After removal of 5 bases from V and 4 bases from J, the junction contained 7 bases not matched to a gene. From germline, CDR1 is SQVTM and CDR2 ANQGSEA. Overall study findings and caveats: CMV carriers having the relevant HLA were flagged by cumulative public TCR beta family frequency. The ex vivo response was dominated by HLA-C-restricted CMV-specific TCR beta clonotypes.

The clonotype comes from a human donor in good health (CMV status not recorded). Some clones in this sample may be carry-over from other donors' samples. J is TRBJ2-1 and V is TRBV29-1, with 8 bases fitting TRBD2. The source was CD8+ T cells from cultured PBMCs, collected from culture after CMV antigen stimulation. CDR3 sequence: CSVRAGATYNEQFF. The DNA of the CDR3 is TGCAGCGTTCGAGCGGGGGCCACTTACAATGAGCAGTTCTTC.